Listed here are 30 T cell receptor beta chains from one sample, sequenced in a study of OX40 agonist ivuxolimab in advanced cancers. Measured with immunoSEQ multiplex PCR; TCRdb has only the in-frame clones, and not every one. The sample lists 85,000 to 100,000 clones, roughly 94% seen once, with 0.15% to 0.2% in the top ten. Sequencing used CD4+ or CD8+ T cells sorted from blood, obtained in a trial of the OX40 agonist ivuxolimab. The receptors originated from an adult with an advanced solid tumor such as melanoma, head and neck, liver or kidney cancer.

The chain links TRBV6-5 to TRBJ2-1, with D possibly being TRBD2 (5 bases). This CDR3 contains 13 residues. Per germline, CDR1 MNHEY and CDR2 SVGAGI. Trimming left V 2 bases short and J 10 bases short, with 12 bases between. CDR3 loop: CASSYLGPGEQFF. CDR3 in DNA: TGTGCCAGCAGTTACCTAGGGCCGGGGGAGCAGTTCTTC.

The V and J genes are TRBV2 and TRBJ1-4; 10 bases are shared with TRBD1. The germline V gene encodes CDR1 SNHLY and CDR2 FYNNEI. There are 14 residues in the CDR3. J gave up 4 bases and V 8 bases, and 4 bases lay outside the gene matches. The chain's CDR3 is CASRWDRGNEKLFF. CDR3 DNA: TGTGCCAGCCGTTGGGACAGGGGTAATGAAAAACTGTTTTTT. Filled out from reference TRBV2 and TRBJ1-4, the complete variable domain reads EPEVTQTPSHQVTQMGQEVILRCVPISNHLYFYWYRQILGQKVEFLVSFYNNEISEKSEIFDDQFSVERPDGSNFTLKIRSTKLEDSAMYFCASRWDRGNEKLFFGSGTQLSVL.

The V and J genes are TRBV11-2 and TRBJ1-3; D uncertain. Germline V gene sequence: CDR1 SGHAT, CDR2 FQNNGV. The CDR3 is made up of 13 amino acids. Trimming pared 1 base from V and 4 bases from J, leaving 5 bases between. The CDR3 here is CASSLVVGNTIYF. Written as DNA, the CDR3 is TGTGCCAGCAGCTTAGTTGTGGGAAACACCATATATTTT.

This clone was picked up one time. The genes are TRBV30 and TRBJ1-1, with 8 bases that match TRBD1. The CDR3 runs to 11 residues. V trimming: 5 bases; J trimming: 7 bases; junction bases outside the gene matches: 3. In germline, CDR1 is GTSNPN, CDR2 SVGIG (reference sequence). The CDR3 here is CAWGQGGEAFF. CDR3 sequence (DNA): TGTGCCTGGGGACAGGGCGGTGAAGCTTTCTTT.

This chain uses TRBV5-4 with TRBJ2-1; D may be TRBD1 (6 bases). This CDR3 spans 14 amino acids. CDR1 SGHNT and CDR2 YYREEE come from the germline V gene (reference sequence). Trimming stripped 3 bases from V and 9 bases from J, with 16 bases between. The CDR3 loop reads CASSSRKGDSEQFF. For the CDR3, the DNA is TGTGCCAGCAGCTCGCGGAAGGGGGATAGTGAGCAGTTCTTC.

V gene TRBV6-6 combines with J gene TRBJ2-7; TRBD2 matches at 10 bases. There are 14 residues in the CDR3. V trimming: 7 bases; J trimming: 6 bases; junction bases outside the gene matches: 9. Germline V gene data show CDR1 as MNHNY and CDR2 as SVGAGI (reference sequence). The CDR3: CASTLSGGAFEQYF. The CDR3 nucleotides are TGTGCCAGCACCCTGAGCGGGGGGGCCTTCGAGCAGTACTTC.

The V call is TRBV28, the J call TRBJ1-2, with 9 bases matching TRBD1. The CDR3 runs 14 residues. Trimming cost V 6 bases and J 2 bases; bases outside gene matches: 4. Germline V lookup: CDR1 MDHEN, CDR2 SYDVKM. DNA for the CDR3: TGTGCCAGCAGCTCGACAGGGGGGAACTATGGCTACACCTTC. Translation gives CASSSTGGNYGYTF.

The rearrangement joins TRBV5-5 to TRBJ1-2; weak D call: TRBD1 (6 bases). The CDR3 totals 16 residues. Trimming removed 0 bases from V and 6 bases from J, with 18 bases in between. Germline V gene lookup returns CDR1 SGHKS and CDR2 YYEKEE (reference sequence). The CDR3 is CASSLEWGHFWDGYTF. The CDR3 region has the DNA TGTGCCAGCAGCTTGGAATGGGGACACTTCTGGGATGGCTACACCTTC.

The chain is built from TRBV2 and TRBJ1-2; TRBD1 is a possible D gene (5 bases). This CDR3 contains 13 residues. Germline V gene sequence: CDR1 SNHLY, CDR2 FYNNEI. V was shortened by 6 bases and J by 2 bases, with 10 bases between the two germline ends. The CDR3 is CASSRDGNYGYTF. CDR3 DNA sequence: TGTGCCAGCAGCCGGGACGGAAACTATGGCTACACCTTC.

V is TRBV21-1 and J is TRBJ2-7; the table's D call, TRBD2, was not checked against the DNA. TRBV21-1 is tagged as a pseudogene. The CDR3 length is 14 residues. CDR3 bases: TGTGCCAGCAGCCCCCAGAGGAGCTCCTACGAGCAGTACTTC. Translated, it gives CASSPQRSSYEQYF.

This clone was observed a handful of times. V and J are TRBV7-2 and TRBJ2-3, with 8 bases identical to TRBD1. V gave up 5 bases and J gave up 5 bases; unmatched junction bases: 3. The germline CDR1 and CDR2 sequences are SGHTA and FQGNSA. The CDR3 sequence is 13 residues long. The CDR3 is CASSQGARDTQYF. CDR3 DNA sequence: TGTGCCAGCAGCCAGGGGGCGCGAGATACGCAGTATTTT.

V usage is TRBV11-2 and J usage is TRBJ1-6, with D unclear. Germline CDR1 SGHAT, CDR2 FQNNGV. The CDR3 sequence is 14 residues long. Trimming shortened V by 3 bases and J by 0 bases, and 3 bases separated the two germline ends. CDR3 coding DNA: TGTGCCAGCAGCTTTTTCTCCTATAATTCACCCCTCCACTTT. Translated, it gives CASSFFSYNSPLHF.

The chain uses TRBV18 and TRBJ1-2; possible D gene TRBD1, 5 bases. The CDR3 length is 14 residues. The V and J ends lost 2 bases and 3 bases respectively, with 10 bases between them. Per the germline V gene, CDR1 is KGHSH and CDR2 is LQKENI. CDR3 bases: TGTGCCAGCTCACCAGTCACAGGTGACTATGGCTACACCTTC. Its translation is CASSPVTGDYGYTF.

The chain combines TRBV4-1 with TRBJ2-3; D uncertain. The CDR3 covers 13 residues. CDR1 and CDR2 (germline): MGHRA, YSYEKL. V was clipped by 4 bases and J by 4 bases, with 9 bases between them. CDR3 protein: CASSPESADTQYF. The CDR3 DNA sequence: TGCGCCAGCAGCCCAGAGTCCGCAGATACGCAGTATTTT.

The chain uses TRBV4-3 and TRBJ1-2, with TRBD1 as a possible D gene (6 bases). V lost 0 bases and J lost 7, with 15 bases in between. The V gene's germline CDR1 is LGHNA and CDR2 YSLEER. CDR3 size: 15 residues. The CDR3 nucleotides are TGCGCCAGCAGCCAAGATTGGAAACAGGGTCGTGGCTACACCTTC. This encodes CASSQDWKQGRGYTF.

This rearrangement joins TRBV18 to TRBJ1-2; weak D call: TRBD1 (5 bases). Looked up from germline, CDR1 is KGHSH and CDR2 is LQKENI. The CDR3 extends over 15 amino acids. The V end lost 0 bases, the J end lost 3 bases, and 11 bases lay between the germline ends. The CDR3 here is CASSPPIGGHYGYTF. The CDR3 DNA sequence: TGTGCCAGCTCACCACCGATCGGGGGTCACTATGGCTACACCTTC.

The rearrangement links TRBV6-1 to TRBJ1-6; perhaps TRBD1 as D (5 bases). Trimming pared 7 bases from V and 3 bases from J, leaving 13 bases between. CDR3 length equals 15 residues. Germline lookup yields CDR1 MNHNS and CDR2 SASEGT. CDR3 DNA: TGTGCCAGCACTGACAGTCCTCTCTATAATTCACCCCTCCACTTT. Encoded protein: CASTDSPLYNSPLHF.

The V gene is TRBV18, the J gene TRBJ1-2; maybe TRBD1 (6 bases). The CDR3 totals 14 residues. The germline V gene encodes CDR1 KGHSH and CDR2 LQKENI. Trimming removed 3 bases from V and 0 bases from J, with 8 bases in between. The CDR3 DNA reads TGTGCCAGCTCACCCGGACAGTCTAACTATGGCTACACCTTC. Encoded protein: CASSPGQSNYGYTF. Using reference TRBV18 and TRBJ1-2 for the parts outside the CDR3, the full variable domain is NAGVMQNPRHLVRRRGQEARLRCSPMKGHSHVYWYRQLPEEGLKFMVYLQKENIIDESGMPKERFSAEFPKEGPSILRIQQVVRGDSAAYFCASSPGQSNYGYTFGSGTRLTVV.

The CDR3 reads CASSTRTGNDYEQYF. The CDR3 DNA is TGTGCCAGCAGTACCCGGACAGGGAATGACTACGAGCAGTACTTC. This chain links TRBV27 with TRBJ2-7; TRBD1 aligns across 8 bases. V lost 5 bases to trimming and J lost 3 bases; unmatched junction nucleotides: 9. The germline gives CDR1 MNHEY, CDR2 SMNVEV (reference sequence). This CDR3 has 15 residues.

This clone was seen once. The chain recombines TRBV6-1 with TRBJ2-7; D remains unclear. CDR3 length: 13 residues. Trimming left V 6 bases short and J 2 bases short, with 11 bases between. From germline, CDR1 is MNHNS and CDR2 SASEGT. The CDR3 spells CASSDPPTYEQYF. In DNA, the CDR3 is TGTGCCAGCAGCGACCCTCCTACCTACGAGCAGTACTTC.

V usage is TRBV5-6 and J usage is TRBJ2-3; 9 nucleotides align to TRBD2. This CDR3 contains 16 residues. V shed 0 bases, J shed 0 bases, and the junction held 2 bases outside the gene matches. In germline, CDR1 is SGHDT, CDR2 YYEEEE. The CDR3 spells CASSLDLAGSTDTQYF. The CDR3 bases are TGTGCCAGCAGCTTGGATCTAGCGGGGAGCACAGATACGCAGTATTTT.

V is TRBV2 and J is TRBJ1-5; a possible D gene is TRBD1 (6 bases). Trimming stripped 1 base from V and 4 bases from J, with 8 bases between. The germline gives CDR1 SNHLY, CDR2 FYNNEI. The CDR3 sequence is 14 residues long. CDR3: CASSEEGGNQPQHF. The CDR3 DNA is TGTGCCAGCAGTGAAGAGGGGGGGAATCAGCCCCAGCATTTT.

V gene TRBV2 combines with J gene TRBJ1-1, with D maybe TRBD1 (5 bases). Germline V gene sequence: CDR1 SNHLY, CDR2 FYNNEI. V was pared by 8 bases and J by 4 bases, with 14 bases between. This CDR3 is built from 13 residues. The CDR3 reads CASLLQGGTEAFF. The CDR3 bases are TGTGCCAGCCTTCTCCAGGGTGGCACTGAAGCTTTCTTT.

The J gene is TRBJ2-1, the V gene TRBV13; TRBD2 matches 7 bases. This CDR3 region has 12 residues. J lost 13 bases, V lost 3 bases, and 6 bases had no gene match. The germline CDR1 and CDR2 sequences are PRHDT and FYEKMQ (reference sequence). CDR3 region: CASSFGTMYQFF. DNA for the CDR3: TGTGCCAGCAGCTTCGGGACTATGTATCAGTTCTTC.

This chain connects TRBV28 to TRBJ2-7, with unresolved D. This CDR3 contains 13 residues. Trimming took off 3 bases at V and 4 bases at J, with 10 bases between the two ends. Looked up from germline, CDR1 is MDHEN and CDR2 is SYDVKM. Written as DNA, the CDR3 is TGTGCCAGCAGTTTGAGCCCCAAGTACGAGCAGTACTTC. Translating gives CASSLSPKYEQYF.

The chain employs TRBV7-9 and TRBJ2-6; 8 bases agree with TRBD1. Germline assignment: CDR1 SEHNR and CDR2 FQNEAQ (reference sequence). The V and J ends lost 3 bases and 1 base, in that order; junction bases with no gene match: 5. The CDR3 has 17 residues. The CDR3 nucleotides are TGTGCCAGCAGCTTCCGGACAGGGCGTTCTGGGGCCAACGTCCTGACTTTC. Its protein product is CASSFRTGRSGANVLTF.

This clone was counted a single time. The CDR3 DNA is TGCGCCAGCAGCCCGGGGACAGGGAGCGGGACCCAGTACTTC. This encodes CASSPGTGSGTQYF. This sequence joins TRBV5-1 and TRBJ2-5; TRBD1 matches at 9 bases. Trimming took 4 bases from V and 7 from J; bases not matched to a gene: 8. This CDR3 contains 14 residues. In germline, CDR1 is SGHRS, CDR2 YFSETQ.

This sequence joins TRBV19 and TRBJ1-2; no clear D. CDR3 size: 18 residues. Trimming cost V 4 bases and J 1 base, with 22 bases left between them. Germline V gene sequence: CDR1 LNHDA, CDR2 SQIVND (reference sequence). CDR3 DNA: TGTGCCAGTAGTACTTCGGTGGCCCTTAGTACCCGTAACTATGGCTACACCTTC. It encodes CASSTSVALSTRNYGYTF.

The chain is built from TRBV6-6 and TRBJ2-7; the D gene is possibly TRBD2 (6 bases). Germline CDR1 reads MNHNY; CDR2 reads SVGAGI (reference sequence). Between the trimmed V and J ends, which lost 8 bases and 1 base, there was a span of 15 bases. The CDR3 totals 14 residues. CDR3 nucleotides: TGTGCCAGCGGACTGGGGAGGCGGTCCTACGAGCAGTACTTC. Its protein is CASGLGRRSYEQYF.

V usage is TRBV11-2 and J usage is TRBJ2-2; 10 bases agree with TRBD2. Germline CDR1 SGHAT, CDR2 FQNNGV. After removal of 5 bases from V and 2 bases from J, the junction contained 5 bases not matched to a gene. There are 16 residues in the CDR3. The CDR3 reads CASSPRTSGNTGELFF. The CDR3 DNA is TGTGCCAGCAGCCCCCGGACTAGCGGTAACACCGGGGAGCTGTTTTTT.